This TCR beta chain was sequenced for a study of cytomegalovirus exposure and HLA in healthy donors (dated by TCRdb to about 2017). Background on the whole study: An earlier analysis of several hundred of the donors reported over 250 Gb of sequence data and some 110 million unique TCR beta sequences obtained from approximately 180 million T cells. Roughly 290 gigabases of sequencing data and around 80 million unique TCR sequences made up an early release that covered approximately 650 HLA-typed donors. Of the roughly 410 genotyped donors, 80% to 90% were placed in the genetic ancestry cluster associated with self-reported Caucasian donors. The aim of the study was to test whether cataloging public T cell receptors could identify signatures of past pathogen exposure. The study used immunosequencing to profile the T cell repertoires of 666 subjects and linked those repertoires to cytomegalovirus serostatus. Besides the first cohort of some 670 subjects, a separate validation cohort made up of over a hundred different subjects was used. The study combined high-throughput TCR immunosequencing, statistical association of individual TCRs with disease status, and machine learning to predict cytomegalovirus infection status. A later analysis re-analyzed previously published TCR beta repertoires from approximately 670 donors and added high-resolution HLA genotyping to study TCR occurrence patterns. Rather than drawing on any new phenotypic data, the later analysis identified candidate immune exposures from TCR beta sequences and the way those sequences occurred across donors. An earlier analysis of fewer than 700 of the donors applied high-throughput TCR beta sequencing to assess whether each TCR beta V gene segment acted as functional or pseudogenic. Donor age, sex, ethnicity and CMV serostatus were collected together with the repertoire data. A later genetic analysis used genome-wide SNP genotypes for about 65% of the roughly 700 donors, treating that subset as a discovery cohort. Every repertoire in the discovery cohort had been generated on one and the same sequencing platform. Both class I and class II loci were covered by HLA typing, at four-digit resolution. Typing coverage varied by locus: roughly 629-630 donors for A, B, C, DRB1 and DQB1; roughly 510 for DQA1; more than 600 for DPA1; under 490 for DPB1. Roughly 5 DR-DQ haplotypes were handled as single units for association and clustering, since linkage in the cohort was strong. Across some 400 genotyped donors of the cohort, an average of roughly 200,000 unique TCR beta nucleotide sequences per donor were sequenced, and approximately 17% of those sequences were non-productive.

Comment on this clone: Its antigen is still unknown. It has no much larger one-base neighbor in the sample; base qualities were not kept.

Beyond this particular receptor, the publication reports: A further reported finding was that TCR beta sequences accurately predicted the HLA-A and HLA-B alleles for most subjects in the first cohort. Some IMGT-functional V segments, including TRBV6-2 and TRBV6-3, could not be told apart with the 87-base-pair reads, so those segments were excluded. A cluster of highly shared sequence variants was judged likely to be a technical artifact of the sequencing pipeline. Strong co-occurrence of HLA alleles, especially DR and DQ, made assigning TCR associations to individual alleles difficult. A later analysis found that TCR association rates varied across HLA loci, with DRB1 alleles showing the most associated TCRs and HLA-C alleles the fewest. An association between a missense DCLRE1C variant and V-gene and J-gene trimming of TCR beta chains was found in a later genetic analysis and replicated in an independent cohort. Because counts were too low, roughly 17 rarely observed V segments, including chromosome 9 orphons, were left out of the earlier analysis of some 600 of the donors. Because HLA typing was unavailable for some donors at each locus, only the typed subset was used in association tests. The study listed 164 TCR beta chains as associated with cytomegalovirus. A later analysis found that most CMV-associated TCR beta chains appeared HLA-restricted, with HLA associations seemingly driven largely by CMV exposure. Broadly in line with IMGT annotations, most TCR beta V segments showed up in productive rearrangements about 87% or about 30% of the time in an earlier analysis of 587 of the donors. According to the authors, the approach could potentially be generalized to other disease states and immunological phenotypes. In this cohort, only TCR beta chains were sequenced, and detectable features were limited by the absence of alpha or paired-chain data. A few of the identified cytomegalovirus-associated TCR beta chains were confirmed in vitro to be specific for cytomegalovirus antigens. Across donors, most TCR sequences were observed very rarely, whereas some public TCRs were present in many individuals. According to a later genetic analysis, donors in an Asian-associated ancestry cluster had fewer N-insertions in productive TCRs than the approximately 690-donor mean. Linkage disequilibrium might explain the correlated functional status among segregating V segments, but an unknown experimental factor could not be ruled out. A later analysis found that HLA-associated TCR beta chains were more clonally expanded and had lower generation probabilities than equally common non-associated chains. Sequencing depth was assumed to be roughly uniform across donors in the presence/absence analyses, though that assumption may not hold. CMV serostatus was the only immune exposure information available for the cohort. Cytomegalovirus status was reported to be diagnosed by the classifier with high specificity and sensitivity in both the original and validation cohorts. In a later analysis, several top co-occurrence clusters were reported to appear linked to parvovirus B19, influenza, CMV and Epstein-Barr virus. In a later analysis, 16,951 TCR beta sequences were associated with specific HLA alleles at a false discovery rate of 0.05.

Receptor libraries were prepared by the immunoSEQ multiplex PCR assay. A mixture of 60 forward primers for TCR Vbeta segments and 13 reverse primers for TCR Jbeta segments was used in the multiplex PCR. The CDR3 region of rearranged TCR beta genes was amplified from genomic DNA with a multiplex PCR assay. The amplified TCR beta libraries were sequenced on the Illumina HiSeq System as 87-base-pair reads. As for the original processing: In a later analysis, approximately 74 million unique TCR beta chains were counted across the 666 repertoires, and approximately 9.9 million of these chains were shared by at least two donors. Raw reads were error-corrected and collapsed into unique sequences by a nearest-neighbor algorithm in which closely related sequences were merged to remove PCR and sequencing errors. CDR3 sequences were aligned to IMGT reference sequences to assign V, D and J gene segments. For a sequence to be retained, at least a six-nucleotide match to both a V gene segment and a J gene segment was required. A rearrangement was called productive if the CDR3 had no stop codons and remained in frame with V and J, and every other rearrangement was called non-productive. CDR3 was defined by IMGT convention, running from the second conserved V-encoded cysteine to the conserved J-encoded phenylalanine. The earlier analysis of roughly 590 of the donors excluded sequences that lacked an unambiguous match to a single V gene segment. An earlier analysis of 587 of the donors classified V segments as functional when productive rearrangements were above 56.7% and as segregating when the standard deviation between donors was above 5%. A statistical classification framework was developed to diagnose cytomegalovirus status using the catalog of TCR beta chain sequences. V and J gene assignment, in a later analysis, came from comparing TCR nucleotide sequences with IMGT/GENE-DB human TR gene sequences. The TCRdist pipeline was used in a later analysis to assign CDR3 sequences and most-parsimonious VDJ recombination scenarios. In a later analysis, each TCR beta chain was defined by its CDR3 amino acid sequence together with its V-gene family, and reads lacking a unique V-gene family were excluded. In a later analysis, approximately 640 highly shared, low-generation-probability nucleotide sequences were removed to address suspected cross-contamination and a sequencing artifact. In a later analysis, a clonal expansion index was calculated for each public chain from normalized within-repertoire ranks of inferred template counts. Generation probabilities in a later analysis came from a VDJ recombination model fitted to out-of-frame rearrangements, and those results were checked against IGoR. Hypergeometric tests were used in a later analysis to score TCR-TCR, TCR-HLA and TCR-CMV co-occurrence, with a repertoire-size bias correction applied to the TCR pairs. In a later analysis, false discovery rates were estimated by permuting HLA or CMV assignments 20 times. A later analysis grouped co-occurring TCRs with DBSCAN, adding TCRdist sequence similarity when clustering within HLA-allele-positive subsets. Repertoires with fewer than 30,000 or more than 120,000 public chains were left out of co-occurrence clustering, as were about five repertoires with anomalous nucleotide sharing. In TCRdb, the immuneACCESS table is reduced to in-frame sequences with V and J assigned. These tables do not hold every clone; where another copy was compared, an unresolved V gene accounts for under half, and the others remain unexplained. The V and J calls and clone size come from that table; D and trimming were worked out from the DNA. The sample profile shows 150,000 to 200,000 clones; approximately 84% of them were found once. The ten top clones hold 4.8% of the sample.

In total, 600 or so healthy bone marrow donors made up the cohort. Cohort members were all nominally healthy when sampled, although unrecorded immune exposures were likely present. The donor tested CMV seronegative, placing the donor among the 300 to 450 seronegative members of the cohort. Each donor provided a peripheral blood sample, and peripheral blood mononuclear cells were used for TCR beta sequencing. The Qiagen DNeasy Blood Extraction Kit was used to extract genomic DNA from the blood cell samples. The junction shows trimming of 6 bases on V and 3 bases on J, and the gene matches do not reach 12 bases of it. CDR1 SGHDT and CDR2 YYEEEE were looked up in the germline V gene. The CDR3 goes from the cysteine to the phenylalanine over 15 residues. Of all the DNA, just the CDR3 is kept, 45 bases in frame from base 1.

Recombination linked TRBV5-6 to TRBJ2-7, with 7 bases in between that match TRBD2. The sequenced sample consisted of PBMCs. This receptor was obtained from a man younger than 35 in good health and CMV-seronegative. The CDR3 is CASIVFGEGLYEQYF. The DNA sequence is given as TGTGCCAGCATCGTATTTGGGGAGGGCCTCTACGAGCAGTACTTC.